These 25 T cell receptor beta chains came from one sample sequenced in a study of CD8+ T cells in alopecia areata. Alopecia areata patients had lesional scalp punch biopsies and peripheral blood taken from them. cDNA prepared by RNA extraction and subsequent reverse transcription served as the template for sequencing. Generated by immunoSEQ multiplex PCR, the TCRdb table keeps only in-frame clones and is missing some. The table records over 10,000 clones, around 60% of them present only once. Sequencing used skin. Every receptor here comes from a human donor with alopecia areata.

By sample share, this clone is medium-sized. Within the sample, other DNA sequences also encode this same CDR3. The chain combines TRBV5-1 with TRBJ2-1; D could derive from TRBD1 or TRBD2 (5 bases each). With 0 bases removed from V and 5 bases from J, the gap between germline ends came to 12 bases. Germline CDR1 is SGHRS and CDR2 is YFSETQ. The CDR3 consists of 15 residues. CDR3 bases: TGCGCCAGCAGCTTGGGGGGACGAACTAACAATGAGCAGTTCTTC. This encodes CASSLGGRTNNEQFF.

The V gene is TRBV9, the J gene TRBJ2-2; D not resolved. Per the germline V gene, CDR1 is SGDLS and CDR2 is YYNGEE. There are 13 residues in the CDR3. Trimming shortened V by 4 bases and J by 4 bases, and 8 bases separated the two germline ends. CDR3 sequence reads: CASSPSVTGELFF. CDR3 DNA sequence: TGTGCCAGCAGCCCTAGTGTCACCGGGGAGCTGTTTTTT.

Only a few counts were recorded for this clone. V gene TRBV29-1 combines with J gene TRBJ2-7; D is perhaps TRBD2 (5 bases). Germline V gene lookup returns CDR1 SQVTM and CDR2 ANQGSEA. CDR3 size: 12 residues. V dropped 1 base and J dropped 1 base, with 5 bases sitting between them. The DNA of the CDR3 is TGCAGCGTTGAAGGGGAGTCCTACGAGCAGTACTTC. The encoded protein is CSVEGESYEQYF.

This clone came up a few times. The V gene is TRBV30, the J gene TRBJ1-1, with D tentatively TRBD1 (6 bases). The CDR3 spans 13 residues. V was trimmed by 3 bases and J by 7 bases, leaving 15 bases between them. Germline assignment: CDR1 GTSNPN and CDR2 SVGIG (reference sequence). The CDR3 here is CAWRGSGAGEAFF. The CDR3 DNA reads as TGTGCCTGGAGGGGCTCGGGGGCCGGTGAAGCTTTCTTT.

The table lists this clone with a few counts. The chain links TRBV7-8 to TRBJ1-5, with D tentatively TRBD1 (6 bases). The germline V and J ends were trimmed by 5 bases and 7 bases, with 15 bases remaining between them. This CDR3 has 14 amino acids. Germline values: CDR1 SGHVS, CDR2 FQNEAQ. CDR3 region: CASSDQQGHQPQHF. CDR3 nucleotides: TGTGCCAGCAGCGATCAACAGGGACACCAGCCCCAGCATTTT.

V usage is TRBV6-5 and J usage is TRBJ2-3, with D uncertain. With 2 bases removed from V and 3 bases from J, the gap between germline ends came to 12 bases. The CDR3 contains 15 residues. Germline assignment: CDR1 MNHEY and CDR2 SVGAGI. In nucleotides, the CDR3 is TGTGCCAGCAGTTACCGTGGGTGGCGGACAGATACGCAGTATTTT. Residues: CASSYRGWRTDTQYF.

This chain connects TRBV2 to TRBJ1-5; D gene unclear. In germline, CDR1 is SNHLY, CDR2 FYNNEI. Trimming removed 6 bases at V and 3 bases at J, with 6 bases between. This CDR3 is 12 amino acids long. The CDR3 nucleotides read TGTGCCAGCAGGGGATTCAATCAGCCCCAGCATTTT. Its translation: CASRGFNQPQHF.

The J gene is TRBJ2-1, the V gene TRBV29-1; 15 nucleotides align to TRBD2. The CDR3 has 17 amino acids. Germline lookup yields CDR1 SQVTM and CDR2 ANQGSEA. The V and J ends lost 8 bases and 5 bases, in that order; junction bases with no gene match: 13. The CDR3 loop is CSPLGLAGGPEDNEQFF. CDR3 nucleotide sequence: TGCAGCCCCCTTGGACTAGCGGGAGGGCCGGAGGACAATGAGCAGTTCTTC.

The rearrangement joins TRBV15 to TRBJ2-3; 8 bases match TRBD1. The CDR3 totals 15 residues. CDR1 is LNHNV and CDR2 is YYDKDF in the germline V gene (reference sequence). With V trimmed by 1 base and J by 2 bases, 2 bases remained unmatched. This CDR3 reads CATSRGTGITDTQYF. The CDR3 coding sequence is TGTGCCACCAGCAGAGGGACAGGGATCACAGATACGCAGTATTTT.

This chain connects TRBV6-6 to TRBJ2-2, with 10 bases lining up with TRBD2. Losses at the gene ends were 4 bases for V and 3 bases for J; bases not matched to a gene: 5. Looked up from germline, CDR1 is MNHNY and CDR2 is SVGAGI (reference sequence). This CDR3 is 16 amino acids long. The CDR3 DNA reads as TGTGCCAGCAGTTTGACTCTAGCGGGAGACACCGGGGAGCTGTTTTTT. Translated: CASSLTLAGDTGELFF.

The J gene is TRBJ2-7, the V gene TRBV28; weak D call: TRBD2 (7 bases). Germline loops: CDR1 MDHEN, CDR2 SYDVKM. CDR3 size: 15 residues. V gave up 3 bases and J gave up 3 bases, with 15 bases separating them. CDR3 in amino acids: CASSLGGRMGYEQYF. The CDR3 DNA is TGTGCCAGCAGTTTGGGGGGGCGCATGGGCTACGAGCAGTACTTC.

The rearrangement uses TRBV11-2 and TRBJ2-2, with 11 bases identical to TRBD2. CDR1 and CDR2 (germline): SGHAT, FQNNGV. The CDR3 is made up of 20 amino acids. Losses at the gene ends were 0 bases for V and 4 bases for J; bases not matched to a gene: 13. CDR3 amino acids: CASSLDGGTSGRGITGELFF. For the CDR3, the DNA is TGTGCCAGCAGCTTAGATGGGGGTACTAGCGGGAGAGGAATCACCGGGGAGCTGTTTTTT.

In this sample, this clone turned up once. The chain employs TRBV27 and TRBJ1-5; TRBD1 is a possible D gene (5 bases). The germline V gene encodes CDR1 MNHEY and CDR2 SMNVEV (reference sequence). The CDR3 covers 16 residues. V was pared by 6 bases and J by 4 bases, with 19 bases between. This CDR3 is CASSPKGQASNQPQHF. Written as DNA, the CDR3 is TGTGCCAGCAGCCCCAAGGGGCAGGCCAGTAATCAGCCCCAGCATTTT.

The genes are TRBV7-8 and TRBJ1-1, with D perhaps matching TRBD1 (6 bases). This CDR3 has 12 residues. Trimming took off 5 bases at V and 4 bases at J, with 8 bases between the two ends. Germline CDR1 SGHVS, CDR2 FQNEAQ. Here the CDR3 DNA reads TGTGCCAGCAGCCCCAGGGGCACTGAAGCTTTCTTT. Protein product: CASSPRGTEAFF.

V and J are TRBV5-1 and TRBJ2-5; D perhaps matches TRBD1 (5 bases). Germline loops: CDR1 SGHRS, CDR2 YFSETQ. The CDR3 extends over 12 amino acids. Trimming took 5 bases from V and 4 from J, leaving 9 bases between them. CDR3 in amino acids: CASRSRAETQYF. The CDR3 nucleotides are TGCGCCAGCAGGTCCAGGGCAGAGACCCAGTACTTC.

The chain's CDR3 is CASSHGQTYQPQHF. The DNA for the CDR3 is TGTGCCAGCAGCCATGGACAGACCTATCAGCCCCAGCATTTT. The chain is built from TRBV11-2 and TRBJ1-5; D might be TRBD1 (6 bases). V dropped 5 bases and J dropped 5 bases, with 13 bases sitting between them. The CDR3 sequence is 14 residues long. CDR1 is SGHAT and CDR2 is FQNNGV in the germline V gene.

This clone was counted once. The CDR3 protein is CAINGTGAPYEQYF. The CDR3 DNA follows: TGTGCCATCAATGGGACAGGGGCCCCCTACGAGCAGTACTTC. The gene calls are TRBV28 and TRBJ2-7, with 10 bases aligning to TRBD1. Per germline, CDR1 MDHEN and CDR2 SYDVKM. The CDR3 has 14 residues. The trim removed 10 bases at V and 2 bases at J, leaving 8 bases unmatched.

CDR3 protein: CASSTRTELNTEAFF. CDR3 coding DNA: TGCGCCAGCAGCACCCGGACAGAGCTGAACACTGAAGCTTTCTTT. The V call is TRBV5-1, the J call TRBJ1-1, with TRBD1 as a possible D gene (6 bases). Trimming cost V 4 bases and J 0 bases, with 13 bases left between them. CDR1 is SGHRS and CDR2 is YFSETQ in the germline V gene. The CDR3 runs to 15 residues.

This chain joins TRBV7-2 and TRBJ2-7; D is possibly TRBD2 (6 bases). The germline V and J ends were trimmed by 1 base and 1 base, with 11 bases remaining between them. Germline V gives CDR1 SGHTA, CDR2 FQGNSA. The CDR3 is 15 residues long. The CDR3 protein is CASSLVPGLSYEQYF. In DNA form, the CDR3 reads TGTGCCAGCAGCTTAGTCCCGGGACTTTCCTACGAGCAGTACTTC.

About this clone itself: Other DNA sequences in the sample encode the same CDR3. V and J are TRBV19 and TRBJ2-1; D gene uncertain. The V and J ends lost 7 bases and 5 bases respectively, with 18 bases between them. The CDR3 extends over 15 amino acids. Germline V lookup: CDR1 LNHDA, CDR2 SQIVND (reference sequence). Here the CDR3 reads CASTPSRPPDNEQFF. The CDR3 region has the DNA TGTGCCAGTACCCCTTCCCGGCCTCCCGACAATGAGCAGTTCTTC.

The rearrangement links TRBV19 to TRBJ2-6; possible D gene TRBD1, 6 bases. Trimming shortened V by 5 bases and J by 4 bases, and 15 bases separated the two germline ends. The CDR3 is 16 residues long. The germline gives CDR1 LNHDA, CDR2 SQIVND (reference sequence). CDR3 region: CASSPRQAGGANVLTF. CDR3 DNA sequence: TGTGCCAGTAGTCCCCGACAGGCGGGCGGGGCCAACGTCCTGACTTTC.

V and J are TRBV7-3 and TRBJ2-1; D is possibly TRBD1 (6 bases). V shed 6 bases and J shed 6 bases, with 12 bases lying between them. Germline lookup yields CDR1 SGHTA and CDR2 FQGTGA. This CDR3 region has 13 residues. The CDR3: CASRGAWGNEQFF. As DNA, the CDR3 is TGTGCCAGCAGGGGGGCGTGGGGCAATGAGCAGTTCTTC.

The chain couples TRBV14 to TRBJ1-4; D might be TRBD1 (5 bases). V lost 2 bases, J lost 4 bases, and 14 bases lay in between. The CDR3 consists of 16 residues. Looked up from germline, CDR1 is SGHDN and CDR2 is FVKESK. The CDR3: CASSQKLTAGNEKLFF. The CDR3 bases are TGTGCCAGCAGCCAAAAGCTGACAGCGGGTAATGAAAAACTGTTTTTT.

This chain uses TRBV5-1 with TRBJ2-1; no definite D call. Germline V CDR1 and CDR2: SGHRS, YFSETQ. The germline V and J ends were trimmed by 1 base and 7 bases, with 9 bases remaining between them. The CDR3 sequence is 13 residues long. This CDR3 reads CASSLIERNEQFF. The DNA of the CDR3 is TGCGCCAGCAGCTTGATAGAAAGGAATGAGCAGTTCTTC.

J is TRBJ2-1 and V is TRBV7-2, with TRBD2 matching 11 bases. The CDR3 extends over 15 amino acids. CDR1 SGHTA and CDR2 FQGNSA come from the germline V gene. V shed 5 bases, J shed 9 bases, and the junction held 9 bases outside the gene matches. DNA for the CDR3: TGTGCCAGCAGCCCGGGACTAGCGGAGAGGGGTGAGCAGTTCTTC. It is translated as CASSPGLAERGEQFF.